The present T cell receptor (beta chain) was sequenced within a study of cytotoxic CD8 clonotypes in ibrutinib-treated CLL. Study context: Mean per-sample yields comprised just over 250,000 productive templates and 80,000 to 100,000 productive rearrangements. General study points: Public clonotypes, an uncommon group, contracted or remained stable on treatment.

A 1 in 200,000 to 1 in 1 million T cell depth was the sequencing target. Sequencing was performed with immunoSEQ multiplex PCR; in TCRdb, only in-frame clones are kept and a portion is missing. Of about 39,000 clones in the sample, around 63% are singletons; the top ten hold roughly 6.9%. Germline CDR1 SGHNT, CDR2 YYREEE (reference sequence). Trimming left V 4 bases short and J 3 bases short, with 4 bases between. The CDR3 runs to 11 residues. This clone was counted a single time. As yet, its antigen is unknown. The V and J genes are TRBV5-4 and TRBJ1-2, with D hard to call. This TCR was sampled from a human donor with chronic lymphocytic leukemia. The material sequenced was PBMCs, taken at disease progression, from a patient treated with ibrutinib. The DNA for the CDR3 is TGTGCCAGCAGCATTTACTATGGCTACACCTTC. Amino acid sequence: CASSIYYGYTF.